This T cell receptor (beta chain) was profiled in a study of human T cells and chemical hapten exposure (dated by TCRdb to the early 2020s). About the full investigation: For sensitization, 2% DPC in acetone was applied to a 2 cm by 2 cm area of upper inner arm skin. About 30 alopecia patients provided blood for TCR sequencing at one to four time points (pre-sensitization, 2, 6 and 24 weeks). Libraries were pooled for sequencing, and variation in per-sample TCR yields was attributed mainly to small differences in library volumes within the pool. Weekly therapeutic DPC doses were additionally applied to the scalp of patients throughout the roughly 25-week study period. The mostly female patient cohort included alopecia areata with under or over 50% scalp involvement, alopecia totalis and alopecia universalis. Peripheral blood TCR repertoire changes were tracked in vivo in alopecia patients during primary and secondary sensitization to the hapten diphenylcyclopropenone (DPC). Patch tests used Finn chambers with 0.01% DPC on the upper back, scored after 6 days by International Contact Dermatitis Research Group standards. Patient blood was sampled pre-sensitization (week 0) and at 2, 6 and about 24 weeks after DPC sensitization.

Here is what the overall study found, with its caveats: Significantly more large CDR3 similarity clusters were formed by expanded TCRs than by pre-sensitization or healthy control sets, consistent with antigen-driven responses. DPC sensitization did not change how many TCRs were above 1 in 1000 frequency, and no evidence was found of alterations in global repertoire structure. After repeated subsampling, changes were observed in the strength of the expansion versus patch-test correlation and in the threshold at which the correlation became significant. The number of PT1 expanded TCRs positively correlated with patch test score, significant at thresholds 8, 16 and 32 but not 4. All patients had alopecia, a presumed autoimmune disease, so their immune response might differ from that of healthy individuals.

Per the publication, the time point label means: patch test 2, 6 weeks after DPC sensitization. The treatment or condition label of this sample denotes: therapeutic diphenylcyclopropenone sensitization with weekly scalp DPC. At every patch-test visit, the blood draw took place before the patch test was put on. Patients were eligible if aged 18 to 70, diagnosed with alopecia and judged suitable for DPC therapy, and pregnant patients were excluded. Total RNA was extracted from unfractionated whole blood that had been collected in Tempus Blood RNA tubes. Library preparation used RACE. Sequencing instrument: NextSeq 500. Library preparation attached unique molecular identifiers to individual cDNA molecules for quantitative, reproducible TCR counting. From each blood RNA sample, both TCR alpha and TCR beta chains were sequenced. The paper's data handling went like this. Samples had a median of roughly 87,000 TCRs, with a range from roughly 23,224 to 700,000. The Decombinator software suite was used to annotate V, J and CDR3 in the TCR reads. For PS versus PT1 abundance plots, all samples were subsampled to the same number of TCRs (28,000). TCRs were defined as expanded if absent before sensitization and observed at least eight times at the 2-week time point. TCRdb reanalyzed the raw reads on its own, using fastp at Q25 for trimming and MiXCR for clone calling, and kept in-frame beta chains. Rows with one shared CDR3 protein collapse into an entry with the most common genes and DNA. These V and J calls rely on TCRdb rather than the paper's analysis. The sample includes about 42,000 distinct CDR3 sequences, with more than 8.5% observed a single time. The ten largest account for approximately 16% of the sample.

This clonotype was counted many times. It has no known antigen specificity. Qualities for individual bases were not recorded, and no much larger clone is one base off. The sequences come from whole blood, collected in connection with sensitization to the hapten diphenylcyclopropenone (DPC). The receptor was isolated from a woman aged 35 to 49 with alopecia areata. Some clones in this sample may be carry-over from other donors' samples.

The DNA sequence follows: TGTGCCATCAGTGCCAACTCAGATGGCTACACCTTC. This gives the protein CAISANSDGYTF. The chain was built from TRBV10-3 and TRBJ1-2; the D segment cannot be called with confidence. V loses 4 bases, J loses 6 bases, and the germline ends lie 9 bases apart. CDR1 is given as ENHRY and CDR2 as SYGVKD, both from the germline V gene. From cysteine to phenylalanine, the CDR3 is 12 amino acids long. The kept DNA is CDR3 alone, 36 bases in frame from the first base.